This T cell receptor beta chain came from a study of T-cell reconstitution after alpha-beta-depleted transplantation in children (dated by TCRdb to the mid-2010s). Describing the broader study: T-cell immune reconstitution after TCRalphabeta/CD19-depleted allogeneic hematopoietic cell transplantation in children was quantitatively tracked in the study by means of TCR repertoire profiling. General findings and caveats noted by the study authors: Over the following months the frequencies of hyperexpanded clones went down, and after one year T-cell counts and TCRbeta diversity were mostly credited to newly produced T cells. In some patients, the high TCRbeta diversity seen at day 60 was put down to recipient T cells and intrathymic progenitors that had survived conditioning. Apparently early alphabetaT-cell count recovery about two months after transplant reportedly relied on only several hundred rapidly expanded clones derived from non-depleted graft cells.

The treatment or condition label corresponds to: allogeneic hematopoietic cell transplantation with graft depleted of TCRalphabeta T cells and CD19 B cells. Transplant recipients were children who received TCRalphabeta/CD19-depleted allogeneic hematopoietic cell grafts. Preparation of the library involved PCR. Instrument on record: Illumina HiSeq 2500. TCR library preparation used molecular barcoding, with unique molecular identifiers applied to normalize quantification of the TCRbeta repertoire. TCRdb reran the public reads through fastp at Q25 and MiXCR, keeping productive beta chains. Every distinct CDR3 protein forms one entry, paired with its most common genes and DNA. Present in this sample are 500,000 to 750,000 distinct CDR3 sequences, 25% to 30% of which were seen just once. The ten largest clones take up around 36% of the sample. From the cysteine through the phenylalanine, the CDR3 covers 15 amino acids. Kept here is only the CDR3 DNA, which spans 45 bases and is read in frame from base 1. Trimming removed 1 base from V and 3 bases from J; the gene matches leave 3 bases unexplained. Taken from the germline V gene (reference sequence), the CDR1 and CDR2 loops are MNHEY and SMNVEV.

Regarding this clonotype: No antigen is known for it. No much larger clonotype is one base removed from it; base qualities were not supplied.

The receptor comes from a boy under two years old with Wiskott-Aldrich syndrome, due to receive a stem cell transplant. The sequence is built from TRBV27 and TRBJ2-3, with 8 junctional bases fitting TRBD2. The sample in question was PBMCs, obtained before TCRalphabeta/CD19-depleted stem cell transplant. CDR3 reads: CASSLWSGSTDTQYF. The DNA sequence is TGTGCCAGCAGTTTATGGAGCGGGAGTACAGATACGCAGTATTTT.